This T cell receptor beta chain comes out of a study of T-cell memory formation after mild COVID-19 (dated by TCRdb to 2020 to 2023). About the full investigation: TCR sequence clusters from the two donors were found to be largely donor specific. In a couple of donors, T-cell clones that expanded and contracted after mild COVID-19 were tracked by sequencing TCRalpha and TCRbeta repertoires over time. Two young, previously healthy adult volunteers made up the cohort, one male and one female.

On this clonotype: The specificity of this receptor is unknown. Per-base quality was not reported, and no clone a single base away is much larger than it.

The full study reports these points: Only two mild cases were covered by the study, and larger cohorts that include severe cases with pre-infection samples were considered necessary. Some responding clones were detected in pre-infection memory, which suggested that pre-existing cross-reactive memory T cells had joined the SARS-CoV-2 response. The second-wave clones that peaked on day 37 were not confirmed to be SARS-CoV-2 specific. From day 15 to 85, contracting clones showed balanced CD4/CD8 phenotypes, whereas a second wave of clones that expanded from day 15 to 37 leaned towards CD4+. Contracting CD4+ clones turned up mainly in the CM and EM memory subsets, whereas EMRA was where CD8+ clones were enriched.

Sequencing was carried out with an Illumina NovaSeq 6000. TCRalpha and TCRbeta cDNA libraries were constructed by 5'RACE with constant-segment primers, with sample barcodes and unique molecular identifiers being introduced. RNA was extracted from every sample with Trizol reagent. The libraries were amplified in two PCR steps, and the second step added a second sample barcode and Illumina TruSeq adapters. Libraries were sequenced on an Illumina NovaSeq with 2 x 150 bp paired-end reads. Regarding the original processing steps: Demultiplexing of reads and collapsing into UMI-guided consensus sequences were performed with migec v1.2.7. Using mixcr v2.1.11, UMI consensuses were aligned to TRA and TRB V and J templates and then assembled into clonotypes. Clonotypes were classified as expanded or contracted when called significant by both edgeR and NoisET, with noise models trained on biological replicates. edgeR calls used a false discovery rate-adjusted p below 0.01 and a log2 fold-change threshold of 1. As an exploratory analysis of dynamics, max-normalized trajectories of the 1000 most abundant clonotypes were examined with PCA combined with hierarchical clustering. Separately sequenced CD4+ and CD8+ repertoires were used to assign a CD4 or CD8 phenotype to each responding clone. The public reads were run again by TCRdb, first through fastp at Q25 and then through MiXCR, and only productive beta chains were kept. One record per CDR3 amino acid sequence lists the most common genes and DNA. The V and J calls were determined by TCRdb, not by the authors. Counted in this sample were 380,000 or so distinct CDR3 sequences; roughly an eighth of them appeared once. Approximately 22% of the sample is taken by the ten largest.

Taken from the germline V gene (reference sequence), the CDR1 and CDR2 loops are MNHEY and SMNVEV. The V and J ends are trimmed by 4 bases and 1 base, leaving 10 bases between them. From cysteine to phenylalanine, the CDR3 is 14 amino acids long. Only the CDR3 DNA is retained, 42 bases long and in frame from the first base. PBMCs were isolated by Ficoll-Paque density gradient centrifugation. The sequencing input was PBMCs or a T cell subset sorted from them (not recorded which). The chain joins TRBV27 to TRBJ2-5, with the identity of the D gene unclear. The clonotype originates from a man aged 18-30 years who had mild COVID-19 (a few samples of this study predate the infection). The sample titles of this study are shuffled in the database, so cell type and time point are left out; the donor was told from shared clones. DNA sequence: TGTGCCAGCAGTTATAAACGACCCCAAGAGACCCAGTACTTC. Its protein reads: CASSYKRPQETQYF.